This TCR beta chain was sequenced in a study of blood T cell repertoires in COVID-19 (dated by TCRdb to 2019 to 2021). For the study in its entirety: Samples from collaborators originated in the United States, Italy and Spain and spanned both the acute and convalescent phases of COVID-19. The prospective study material was composed of cDNA or gDNA derived from T cells, B-cell-depleted T cells, or PBMCs. Subjects who had been exposed to COVID-19, were actively infected with it, or had recovered from it provided the deeply sampled blood TCRbeta repertoires that made up the dataset. The repertoires were made available in a free public database intended to serve as a resource for research on the immune response to SARS-CoV-2. Samples were obtained from the ongoing ImmuneRACE study (first 160 participants) and from about 1,300 subjects provided by 6 global collaborators. The sample metadata nearly always contained a de-identified subject ID, COVID-19 status, age in years and sex. HLA class I and class II types, where available, came from metadata supplied by the sample provider rather than from assay-based typing.

Reading the germline V gene gives CDR1 MGHDK and CDR2 SYGVNS. The CDR3 runs 15 amino acids, cysteine and phenylalanine included. Only the CDR3 region is kept as DNA, spanning 45 bases read in frame from base 1. Trimmed from V: 5 bases; trimmed from J: 5 bases; junction bases lacking a gene match: 8. A word on this clone: What antigen it recognizes has not been identified. Qualities for individual bases were not recorded, and no much larger clone is one base off.

Each collaborating institution followed its own protocols to collect whole blood in K2EDTA tubes. For TCRbeta analysis, collaborators shipped samples in one of three forms: frozen whole blood, isolated PBMCs, or DNA extracted from either of those sample types. TCRbeta CDR3 regions were amplified from genomic DNA by means of the immunoSEQ Assay, a bias-controlled multiplex PCR. From the authors' description of their analysis: Within the assay, amplification of reference gene primers was used to estimate how many nucleated cells each sample contained. To quantify the absolute abundance of each unique TCRbeta CDR3 rearrangement, sequence reads were collapsed and filtered. For each sample, productive Simpson clonality was calculated by taking the square root of Simpson's diversity index across productive rearrangements. TCRdb took this table from immuneACCESS and kept in-frame rearrangements with V and J called. Such tables lack part of the clones; where checked against another copy, unresolved V genes explain under half of the gap, and the rest is unexplained. The DNA gave D and trimming, while V, J and clone size come from that table. For this sample there are tens of thousands of clones; roughly 90% appear just once. Approximately 2.4% of the sample comes from the top ten.

Study-wide conclusions, independent of this receptor: The quantity of clinical and demographic metadata differed by source and by participant and was supplied without curation.

The sequence derives from a man aged 45 to 65 with acute or convalescent COVID-19. In this chain, TRBV25-1 is recombined with TRBJ1-4, and 7 junction bases match TRBD1. Sequencing used peripheral blood. The nucleotide sequence is given as TGTGCCAGCAGTTGGAGGACAGGCCGCAATGAAAAACTGTTTTTT. Its coded protein is CASSWRTGRNEKLFF.